Presented here are 6 T cell receptor beta chains from one specimen sequenced in a study of CD8+ T cells in alopecia areata. Sequencing templates came from extracted RNA that was reverse transcribed into cDNA. Assay: immunoSEQ multiplex PCR; the TCRdb copy retains only in-frame clones and omits some. The sample includes around 98,000 clones, about 45% of them seen just once. The sequencing sample was made of CD4+ T cells sorted from blood. These receptors were collected from a human donor with alopecia areata.

CDR3 DNA sequence: TGCAGCGTTGAGCCCGGCTCCTACGAGCAGTACTTC. This codes for CSVEPGSYEQYF. The chain recombines TRBV29-1 with TRBJ2-7; D gene ambiguous. There are 12 residues in the CDR3. Germline values: CDR1 SQVTM, CDR2 ANQGSEA. The V and J ends lost 3 bases and 0 bases respectively, with 6 bases between them.

V gene TRBV30 combines with J gene TRBJ2-7; 8 bases match TRBD1. The CDR3 extends over 13 amino acids. Germline loops: CDR1 GTSNPN, CDR2 SVGIG (reference sequence). V trimming: 5 bases; J trimming: 1 base; junction bases outside the gene matches: 4. The CDR3 loop is CAWDRGPSYEQYF. The CDR3 coding sequence is TGTGCCTGGGACAGGGGCCCTTCCTACGAGCAGTACTTC. Variable domain in full (rest from reference TRBV30 and TRBJ2-7): SQTIHQWPATLVQPVGSPLSLECTVEGTSNPNLYWYRQAAGRGLQLLFYSVGIGQISSEVPQNLSASRPQDRQFILSSKKLLLSDSGFYLCAWDRGPSYEQYFGPGTRLTVT.

The J gene is TRBJ1-3, the V gene TRBV30, with a tentative D call TRBD1 (6 bases). Germline V gives CDR1 GTSNPN, CDR2 SVGIG (reference sequence). This CDR3 has 13 amino acids. V lost 0 bases to trimming and J lost 4 bases, with 7 bases between them. CDR3 sequence: CAWSVGAGNTIYF. The CDR3 nucleotides read TGTGCCTGGAGTGTGGGGGCCGGAAACACCATATATTTT.

V gene TRBV2 combines with J gene TRBJ2-7, with TRBD1 as a possible D gene (5 bases). The CDR3 spans 12 residues. The germline CDR1 and CDR2 sequences are SNHLY and FYNNEI. The V end was cut by 4 bases, the J end by 7 bases, with 11 bases between. The CDR3 DNA reads TGTGCCAGCAGTGCCCCGACAGAGGAGCAGTACTTC. It yields the protein CASSAPTEEQYF. Complete variable domain (other parts from reference TRBV2 and TRBJ2-7): EPEVTQTPSHQVTQMGQEVILRCVPISNHLYFYWYRQILGQKVEFLVSFYNNEISEKSEIFDDQFSVERPDGSNFTLKIRSTKLEDSAMYFCASSAPTEEQYFGPGTRLTVT.

The rearrangement uses TRBV29-1 and TRBJ2-3; no clear D. CDR1 and CDR2 (germline): SQVTM, ANQGSEA. The CDR3 spans 8 residues. V shed 6 bases and J shed 6 bases, with 1 base lying between them. Written as DNA, the CDR3 is TGCAGCGTCGATACGCAGTATTTT. As protein: CSVDTQYF.

The J gene is TRBJ2-1, the V gene TRBV30, with 14 bases matching TRBD2. Per germline, CDR1 GTSNPN and CDR2 SVGIG (reference sequence). The ends lost 3 bases at V and 10 bases at J; junction bases unmatched: 8. The CDR3 consists of 15 residues. CDR3 loop: CAWSPGLAGVEEQFF. In DNA, the CDR3 is TGTGCCTGGAGCCCGGGACTAGCGGGAGTGGAGGAGCAGTTCTTC.